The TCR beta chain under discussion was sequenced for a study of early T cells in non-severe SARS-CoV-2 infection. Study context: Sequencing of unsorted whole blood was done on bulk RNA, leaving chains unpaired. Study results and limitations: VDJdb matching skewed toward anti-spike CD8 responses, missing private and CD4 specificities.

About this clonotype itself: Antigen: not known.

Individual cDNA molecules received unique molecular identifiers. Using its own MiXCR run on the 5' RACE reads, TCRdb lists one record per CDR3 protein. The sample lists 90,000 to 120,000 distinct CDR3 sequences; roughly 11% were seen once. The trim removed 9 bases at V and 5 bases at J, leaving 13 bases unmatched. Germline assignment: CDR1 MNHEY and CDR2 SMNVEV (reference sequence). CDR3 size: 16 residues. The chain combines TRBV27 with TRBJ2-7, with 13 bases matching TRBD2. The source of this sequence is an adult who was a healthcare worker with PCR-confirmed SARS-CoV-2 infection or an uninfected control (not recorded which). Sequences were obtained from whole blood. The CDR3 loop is CASFKGGLAGLDEQYF. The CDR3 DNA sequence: TGTGCCAGTTTTAAGGGGGGACTAGCGGGACTCGACGAGCAGTACTTC.